This is a list of T cell receptor beta chains from one sample in a study of CXCR3-negative and CXCR3-positive naive CD8 T cells. Each CDR3 protein gets one entry in TCRdb, which reprocessed the 5' RACE reads and gives no DNA. The sample includes 150,000 to 180,000 distinct CDR3 sequences. The sequenced material came from naive CXCR3+ CD8+ T cells from blood. The source is a human donor in good health. Some clones in this sample may be carry-over from other donors' samples. Each CDR3 is given with its conserved first and last residue.

j_call v_call cdr3_aa
TRBJ2-2 TRBV9 CASRLALSGELFF
TRBJ2-1 TRBV10-2 CASSEMSPDEQFF
TRBJ1-2 TRBV28 CASSRFSMRESYTF
TRBJ2-1 TRBV4-2 CASSPASGTGAHNEQFF
TRBJ1-6 TRBV21-1 CASREDRGNSPLHF
TRBJ1-1 TRBV5-6 CASSSSPGTTIF
TRBJ2-3 TRBV6-6 CASSYSSGITDTQYF
TRBJ2-1 TRBV2 CASRGGRYNEQFF
TRBJ2-2 TRBV12-3/TRBV12-4 CASAPAGGTGELFF
TRBJ2-5 TRBV7-2 CASSSGLAGGRETQYF
TRBJ2-1 TRBV7-9 CASSYTSGAGDEQFF
TRBJ2-7 TRBV2 CASSERSSYEQYF
TRBJ1-2 TRBV27 CASSLDTSNYGYTF